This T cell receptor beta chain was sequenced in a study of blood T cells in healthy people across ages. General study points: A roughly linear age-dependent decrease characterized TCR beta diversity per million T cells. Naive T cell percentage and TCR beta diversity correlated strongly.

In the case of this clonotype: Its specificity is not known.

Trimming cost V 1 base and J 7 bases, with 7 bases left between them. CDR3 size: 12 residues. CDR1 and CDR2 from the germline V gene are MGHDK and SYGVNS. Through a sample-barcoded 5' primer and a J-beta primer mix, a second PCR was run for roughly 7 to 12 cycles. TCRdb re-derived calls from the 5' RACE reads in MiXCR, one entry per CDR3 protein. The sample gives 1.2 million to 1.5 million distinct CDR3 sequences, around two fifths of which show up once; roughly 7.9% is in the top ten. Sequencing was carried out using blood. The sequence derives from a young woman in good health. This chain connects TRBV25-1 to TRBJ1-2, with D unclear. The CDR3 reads CASSESGLGYTF. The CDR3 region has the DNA TGTGCCAGCAGTGAATCTGGACTTGGCTACACCTTC.